The rows below give T cell receptor beta chains drawn from one sample of a study of breast tumors, draining lymph nodes, adjacent tissues. MiXCR, applied by TCRdb to the multiplex PCR reads, yields one record per CDR3 protein. The sample has around 150,000 distinct CDR3 sequences; about 33% are singletons. The specimen sequenced was axillary lymph node tissue. The receptor set was obtained from a female donor with breast cancer. Some clones in this sample may be carry-over from other donors' samples. The CDR3 runs from the conserved cysteine through the conserved F or W. D genes are given only for firm matches. Rows may omit the clone size; those that give it use once, few, many or a size class.

d_call j_call v_call clone_size cdr3_aa cdr3_nt
NA TRBJ2-7 TRBV20-1 many CSAGLDGSYEQYF TGCAGTGCTGGGTTGGACGGCTCCTACGAGCAGTACTTC
TRBD1 TRBJ2-3 TRBV10-1 NA CASSESGQDTDTQYF TGCGCCAGCAGTGAGTCGGGACAGGACACAGATACGCAGTATTTT
TRBD1 TRBJ1-4 TRBV28 many CASNTRDRGLTNEKLFF TGTGCCAGTAATACGCGGGACAGGGGTTTGACTAATGAAAAACTGTTTTTT
TRBD1 TRBJ2-1 TRBV5-5 many CASSLVQGAFNEQFF TGTGCCAGCAGCTTGGTGCAGGGGGCTTTCAATGAGCAGTTCTTC
NA TRBJ1-5 TRBV28 many CASSLFSNSNQPQHF TGTGCCAGCAGTTTATTTAGTAATAGCAATCAGCCCCAGCATTTT
TRBD1 TRBJ2-2 TRBV11-2 NA CASSLVVQGATNTGELFF TGTGCCAGCAGCTTAGTCGTCCAGGGGGCTACGAACACCGGGGAGCTGTTTTTT
TRBD1 TRBJ2-7 TRBV6-5 many CASRPTGGYEQYF TGTGCCAGCAGGCCGACAGGGGGCTACGAGCAGTACTTC
NA TRBJ1-2 TRBV2 many CASSFVQGRGYTF TGTGCCAGCAGCTTCGTCCAGGGTCGTGGCTACACCTTC
TRBD1 TRBJ1-5 TRBV12-3/TRBV12-4 NA CASSIVGQGYNQPQHF TGTGCCAGCAGCATCGTGGGACAGGGTTACAATCAGCCCCAGCATTTT
TRBD2 TRBJ2-7 TRBV5-1 NA CASSPGLAGVQAEQYF TGCGCCAGCAGCCCGGGACTAGCGGGAGTCCAGGCCGAGCAGTACTTC
NA TRBJ1-2 TRBV5-5 many CASLNPQRGLNYGYTF TGTGCCAGCCTTAACCCCCAAAGGGGCCTTAACTATGGCTACACCTTC
NA TRBJ2-1 TRBV20-1 many CRGIRVLSTYNEQFF TGCAGGGGGATTAGGGTGCTTTCAACGTACAATGAGCAGTTCTTC
NA TRBJ1-4 TRBV7-2 many CASSRKGGGSSNEKLFF TGTGCCAGCAGCCGGAAAGGTGGCGGATCGTCTAATGAAAAACTGTTTTTT
TRBD1 TRBJ1-5 TRBV10-3 NA CAITRGQGGSNQPQHF TGTGCCATCACACGAGGACAGGGTGGGAGCAATCAGCCCCAGCATTTT
NA TRBJ1-4 TRBV5-1 NA CASGWATSGEKLFF TGCGCCAGCGGCTGGGCGACTAGCGGTGAAAAACTGTTTTTT
NA TRBJ2-7 TRBV28 many CASRPTGTGSYEQYF TGTGCCAGCAGGCCTACCGGGACCGGATCCTACGAGCAGTACTTC
TRBD1 TRBJ1-5 TRBV19 many CASSMVGTGAPRQPQHF TGTGCCAGTAGTATGGTGGGGACAGGGGCTCCTAGGCAGCCCCAGCATTTT
TRBD1 TRBJ2-3 TRBV5-1 many CASSLGTGVDTQYF TGCGCCAGCAGCTTGGGTACAGGGGTAGATACGCAGTATTTT
NA TRBJ2-5 TRBV29-1 many CSSTPGNQETQYF TGCAGCTCGACCCCAGGGAACCAAGAGACCCAGTACTTC
TRBD2 TRBJ2-1 TRBV4-1 NA CASSQNRLANEQFF TGCGCCAGCAGCCAGAACCGACTAGCCAATGAGCAGTTCTTC
TRBD1 TRBJ1-2 TRBV7-2 once CASSWGQGDGYTF TGTGCCAGCAGCTGGGGACAGGGCGATGGCTACACCTTC
NA TRBJ1-4 TRBV7-9 once CASSPTVGLNEELFF TGTGCCAGCAGCCCGACCGTGGGGCTTAATGAGGAACTGTTTTTT
NA TRBJ1-5 TRBV18 many CASSPLKDQPQHF TGTGCCAGCTCACCATTGAAGGATCAGCCCCAGCATTTT
NA TRBJ1-2 TRBV6-1 many CASSEGPPGGYTF TGTGCCAGCAGTGAAGGGCCCCCAGGAGGCTACACCTTC
NA TRBJ2-5 TRBV20-1 once CSASRTTGGIGETQYF TGCAGTGCTAGTAGGACGACCGGGGGCATCGGAGAGACCCAGTACTTC
TRBD1 TRBJ1-2 TRBV2 NA CASSEGGTGHQGYTF TGTGCCAGCAGTGAAGGAGGGACAGGGCATCAGGGCTACACCTTC
TRBD2 TRBJ2-1 TRBV6-1 many CASSGGLAGPEQFF TGTGCCAGCAGTGGGGGACTAGCGGGGCCTGAGCAGTTCTTC
NA TRBJ1-6 TRBV14 NA CASSLRTVGSPLHF TGTGCCAGCAGCCTTAGGACAGTCGGCTCACCCCTCCACTTT
TRBD2 TRBJ2-3 TRBV7-9 NA CASRSGRAGTDTQYF TGTGCCAGCAGATCGGGACGAGCGGGGACAGATACGCAGTATTTT
NA TRBJ2-6 TRBV11-2 once CASSIRQGANVLTF TGTGCCAGCAGCATCAGACAGGGGGCCAACGTCCTGACTTTC
NA TRBJ1-2 TRBV20-1 NA CSAHPTGPNYGCTF TGCAGTGCTCACCCGACGGGGCCCAACTATGGCTGCACCTTC
NA TRBJ1-5 TRBV6-2/TRBV6-3 many CASSSPHKGDQPQHF TGTGCCAGCAGTTCACCCCACAAGGGGGATCAGCCCCAGCATTTT
TRBD1 TRBJ2-7 TRBV20-1 NA CSASYTGTGREQYF TGCAGTGCTAGTTACACAGGGACAGGGCGGGAGCAGTACTTC
NA TRBJ2-4 TRBV5-1 NA CASSLLRLALAKNIQYF TGCGCCAGCAGCTTGCTTCGGCTAGCACTAGCCAAAAACATTCAGTACTTC
TRBD1 TRBJ2-2 TRBV4-1 many CASSQAGGHTGELFF TGCGCCAGCAGCCAAGCAGGGGGACACACCGGGGAGCTGTTTTTT
TRBD1 TRBJ1-2 TRBV28 few CASSSRTGGMANYGYIF TGTGCCAGCAGTTCGAGGACAGGGGGCATGGCTAACTATGGCTACATCTTC
NA TRBJ2-1 TRBV2 many CASSPHIPGLGLPGEQFF TGTGCCAGCAGCCCCCATATCCCGGGACTGGGGCTCCCAGGTGAGCAGTTCTTC
NA TRBJ2-7 TRBV7-8 many CASSPGGEQYF TGTGCCAGCAGTCCAGGCGGGGAGCAGTACTTC
TRBD1 TRBJ1-5 TRBV10-3 many CALTPAQGNQPQHF TGTGCCCTCACCCCGGCACAGGGGAATCAGCCCCAGCATTTT
TRBD2 TRBJ2-2 TRBV7-9 few CASSFGGGPTGELFF TGTGCCAGCAGCTTCGGCGGGGGACCCACCGGGGAGCTGTTTTTT
TRBD2 TRBJ2-7 TRBV27 many CASSLSRLAGSEQYF TGTGCCAGCAGTTTATCGAGACTAGCGGGTTCCGAGCAGTACTTC
TRBD2 TRBJ2-3 TRBV7-3 NA CASPTGYGGGRGDTQYF TGTGCCAGCCCCACGGGGTACGGGGGGGGCCGGGGGGATACGCAGTATTTT